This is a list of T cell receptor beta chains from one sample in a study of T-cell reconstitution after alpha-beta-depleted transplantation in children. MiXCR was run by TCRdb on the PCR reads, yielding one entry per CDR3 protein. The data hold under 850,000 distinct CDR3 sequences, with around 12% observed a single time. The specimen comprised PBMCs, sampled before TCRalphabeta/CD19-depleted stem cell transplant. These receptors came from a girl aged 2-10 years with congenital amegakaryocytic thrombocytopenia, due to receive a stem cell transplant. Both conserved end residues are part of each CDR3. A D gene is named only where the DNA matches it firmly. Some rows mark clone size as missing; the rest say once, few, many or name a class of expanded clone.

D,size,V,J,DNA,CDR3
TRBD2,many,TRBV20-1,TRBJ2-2,TGCAGTGCCCAAAACGCGGGAGGGCTCGGGGAGCTGTTTTTT,CSAQNAGGLGELFF
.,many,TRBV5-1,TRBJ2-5,TGCGCCAGCAGCTTGGGCCCAGGGAACCAAGAGACCCAGTACTTC,CASSLGPGNQETQYF
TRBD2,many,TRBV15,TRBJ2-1,TGTGCCACCAGAACCAGAGCACCAATCAGCGGGAGACGGTCCAATGAGCAGTTCTTC,CATRTRAPISGRRSNEQFF
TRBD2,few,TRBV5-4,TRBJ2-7,TGTGCCAGCAGCTTGTCTAGCGGGAGGGCCATGGGGGAGCAGTACTTC,CASSLSSGRAMGEQYF
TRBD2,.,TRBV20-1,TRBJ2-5,TGCAGTGCTAGCCCAGCGGGAGAGACCCAGTCCTTC,CSASPAGETQSF
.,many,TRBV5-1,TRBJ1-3,TGCGCCAGCAGCCAAGGTTGGGCAGTTGGAAACACCATATATTTT,CASSQGWAVGNTIYF
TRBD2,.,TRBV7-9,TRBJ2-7,TGTGCCAGCAGCCGCCCCATACTAGCGGAGAGCTCCTACGAGCAGTACTTC,CASSRPILAESSYEQYF
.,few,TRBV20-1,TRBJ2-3,TGCAGTAGGGGGACGTCGGATACGCAGTATTTT,CSRGTSDTQYF
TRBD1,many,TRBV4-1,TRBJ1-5,TGCGCCAGCAGCCAAGATGGGACAGGCTATAGCAATCAGCCCCAGCATTTT,CASSQDGTGYSNQPQHF
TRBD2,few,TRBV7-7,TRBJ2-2,TGTGCCAGCAGCACCGGACTAGCGGGAGAATGGGTCGGGGAGCTGTTTTTT,CASSTGLAGEWVGELFF
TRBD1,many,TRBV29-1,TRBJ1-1,TGCAGCACCCGCAGGGACAGTAACCTGAACACTGAAGCTTTCTTT,CSTRRDSNLNTEAFF
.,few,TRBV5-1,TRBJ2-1,TGCGCCAGCAGTCCCACGGGACAAAGCTCCTACAATGAGCAGTTCTTC,CASSPTGQSSYNEQFF
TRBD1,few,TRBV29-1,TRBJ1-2,TGCAGCGCTGGTGGGACAGGGGTCTATGGCTACACCTTC,CSAGGTGVYGYTF
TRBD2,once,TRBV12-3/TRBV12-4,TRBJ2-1,TGTGCCAGCAGCACTAGCGGGGTTTCCTACAATGAGCAGTTCTTC,CASSTSGVSYNEQFF
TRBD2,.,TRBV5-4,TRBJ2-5,TGTGTCAGCAGCTTGGAGGCGGGAGCCGAGACCCAGTACTTC,CVSSLEAGAETQYF
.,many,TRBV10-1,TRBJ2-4,TGCGCCAGCAGTGAAGGGCCTCCTCCAAACATTCAGTACTTC,CASSEGPPPNIQYF
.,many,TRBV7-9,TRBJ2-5,TGTGCCAGCAGCCGACCCGCGGGACAAGAGACCCAGTACTTC,CASSRPAGQETQYF
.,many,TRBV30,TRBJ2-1,TGTGCCTCGGGATGGGGTTCTGGTGAGCAGTTCTTC,CASGWGSGEQFF
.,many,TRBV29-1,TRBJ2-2,TGCAGCGTGTGGTTAGTCACCGGGGAGCTGTTTTTT,CSVWLVTGELFF
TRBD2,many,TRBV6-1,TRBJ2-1,TGTGCCAGCAGAGGAGCGGGAGAAGGGTACAATGAGCAGTTCTTC,CASRGAGEGYNEQFF
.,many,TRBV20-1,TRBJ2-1,TGCAGTGCTAGAATAGTAAGATCCAATGAGCAGTTCTTC,CSARIVRSNEQFF
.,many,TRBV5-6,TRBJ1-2,TGTGCCAGCAGCTCATCTCCGGACAGTTACTATGGCTACACCTTC,CASSSSPDSYYGYTF
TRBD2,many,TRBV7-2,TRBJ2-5,TGTGCCAGCAGCCTTAGCGGGCTAGAAGAGACCCAGTACTTC,CASSLSGLEETQYF
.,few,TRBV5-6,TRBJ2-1,TGTGCCAGCAGCTTGGGACAGGTTACTGAGCAGTTCTTC,CASSLGQVTEQFF
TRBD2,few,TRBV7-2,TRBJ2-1,TGTGCCAGCAGCTTAGGCGGGAGATGGAATGAGCAGTTCTTC,CASSLGGRWNEQFF
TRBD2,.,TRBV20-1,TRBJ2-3,TGCAGTGCTTGGGCGGGGGAGGAGGATACGCAGTATTTT,CSAWAGEEDTQYF
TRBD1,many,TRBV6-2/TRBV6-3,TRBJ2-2,TGTGCCACTCGTCGTGGCAGGACAGGGTTCTTTTTCACCGGGGAGCTGTTTTTT,CATRRGRTGFFFTGELFF
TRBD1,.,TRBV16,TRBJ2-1,TGTGCCAGCAGCCAATCTGGGGGGACAGGGTTGAGTGAGCAGTTCTTC,CASSQSGGTGLSEQFF
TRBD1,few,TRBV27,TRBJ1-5,TGTGCCAGCAGTTTCAGGGGGCGTGAGCCCCAGCATTTT,CASSFRGREPQHF
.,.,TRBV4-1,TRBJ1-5,TGCGCCAGCAGCCAAAAGGGGGGGTTCGTTCAGCCCCAGCATTTT,CASSQKGGFVQPQHF
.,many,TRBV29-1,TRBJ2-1,TGCAGCGTTGGTCGTTTGGGCGATGAGCAGTTCTTC,CSVGRLGDEQFF